The sequence of this T cell receptor (beta chain) was determined in a study of OX40 agonist ivuxolimab in advanced cancers. Regarding the complete study: Ivuxolimab, which targeted the costimulatory receptor OX40 (CD134), was an agonistic, fully human IgG2 monoclonal antibody. The monotherapy dose-escalation portion (N ≈ 56 patients) of the phase I ivuxolimab trial is reported in the paper. Prior anti-PD-1, anti-PD-L1 or anti-CTLA-4 therapy was permitted, and checkpoint inhibitors had been received by about 37% of dose-escalation patients. Of the approximately 53 patients in dose escalation, about 19 had hepatocellular carcinoma, some 15 had melanoma, 9 had renal cell carcinoma and 9 had head and neck cancer. In the dose-escalation cohort, 82.7% of patients were male, and the mean age was approximately 60 years, with a range of 23 to 79. Partial responses occurred in three dose-escalation patients: two with cutaneous melanoma and one with hepatocellular carcinoma. Intravenous ivuxolimab was administered to patients every 2 weeks at six dose levels: 0.01, 0.1, 0.3, 1.5, 3 and 10 mg/kg. The point of sequencing TCRbeta in the periphery was to test whether ivuxolimab changed TCR sequence diversity and drove clonal T-cell expansion. Broader findings and caveats from the paper: The antigen specificity of the peripheral T cells that underwent clonal expansion was not determined. After ivuxolimab, expanded clones were on average more numerous among CD8+ T cells than among CD4+ T cells. At doses of 0.1 to 3.0 mg/kg, clonal expansion of both CD4+ and CD8+ T cells in blood was seen between baseline and week 6. Partial responders in the 0.1-3.0 mg/kg groups had among the lowest normalized peripheral clonal expansion, especially among CD8+ T cells. Low levels of normalized T-cell clonal expansion were also seen in some patients who did not respond.

The trial excluded patients who had a history of autoimmune disease or who were on systemic immunosuppression. Peripheral blood for TCR sequencing was drawn from every dose cohort at baseline, at cycle 4 day 1 and at cycle 7 day 1. Samples came from an open-label, multicenter, first-in-human phase I dose-escalation trial of ivuxolimab. Adults with locally advanced or metastatic melanoma, renal cell, hepatocellular, or head and neck squamous cell carcinoma were enrolled in the trial. CD4+ and CD8+ T cells were sorted separately from peripheral blood before TCR sequencing. In regard to this clone: Its recognized antigen is unknown. No base quality values were provided; no much bigger clone lies one nucleotide off.

Genomic DNA was isolated from the sorted cells so that the TCRbeta CDR3 region could be sequenced. TCRbeta CDR3 regions were sequenced using the immunoSEQ Assay. TCRdb re-hosts the immuneACCESS table, in-frame sequences only. Its copies lack some clones; in the studies checked, an unresolved V gene accounts for under half of them, and the cause for the rest is not known. The sample includes 50,000 to 70,000 clones, with 91% observed a single time. The ten largest account for under 0.45% of the sample. The germline V gene gives CDR1 as MNHNS and CDR2 as SASEGT. The CDR3 measures 13 amino acids from cysteine to phenylalanine. Only the CDR3 part of the read is kept: 39 bases, read in frame from the first base. At the junction V is shortened by 4 bases and J by 7 bases; bases outside the gene matches: 6.

The receptor comes from an adult with an advanced solid tumor such as melanoma, head and neck, liver or kidney cancer. The chain joins TRBV6-1 to TRBJ1-2; the junction holds 7 bases that match TRBD1. The sequencing used CD4+ or CD8+ T cells sorted from blood, collected in a trial of the OX40 agonist ivuxolimab. Read as DNA, the sequence is TGTGCCAGCAGTGGGGGACAGCTAGGTGGCTACACCTTC. It is translated as CASSGGQLGGYTF.